The next 13 T cell receptor beta chains were all read from a single sample in a study of immune evolution from preneoplasia to lung adenocarcinoma. Clones were sequenced by immunoSEQ multiplex PCR, and TCRdb holds only the in-frame ones, with some missing. The sample carries approximately 5,000 clones, roughly 79% recorded once. The sample was FFPE minimally invasive lung adenocarcinoma tissue. The receptors here all came from a person aged 60 to 85 with lung adenocarcinoma.

This CDR3 is CASSPAGGGYTF. The DNA of the CDR3 is TGTGCCAGCTCACCGGCAGGAGGAGGCTACACCTTC. The chain recombines TRBV18 with TRBJ1-2, with D uncertain. The germline V and J ends were trimmed by 3 bases and 8 bases, with 10 bases remaining between them. CDR1 is KGHSH and CDR2 is LQKENI in the germline V gene. The CDR3 spans 12 residues.

This chain joins TRBV30 and TRBJ2-1; 13 bases map to TRBD2. The CDR3 spans 15 residues. V lost 4 bases and J lost 8; bases outside the gene matches: 8. From germline, CDR1 is GTSNPN and CDR2 SVGIG (reference sequence). Here the CDR3 DNA reads TGTGCCTGGACTCCCGGGACTAGCGGGATCGATGAGCAGTTCTTC. As protein: CAWTPGTSGIDEQFF.

The V and J genes are TRBV18 and TRBJ2-5, with D unresolved. The germline CDR1 and CDR2 sequences are KGHSH and LQKENI. The CDR3 extends over 12 amino acids. V gave up 2 bases and J gave up 4 bases, with 5 bases separating them. The CDR3 sequence is CASSPGPETQYF. The CDR3 DNA reads as TGTGCCAGCTCACCAGGCCCAGAGACCCAGTACTTC.

The chain has TRBV28 and TRBJ2-3; D is unclear. Trimming pared 6 bases from V and 5 bases from J, leaving 18 bases between. The germline gives CDR1 MDHEN, CDR2 SYDVKM. The CDR3 is 15 amino acids. The CDR3 protein is CASSHEGSPVDTQYF. CDR3 sequence (DNA): TGTGCCAGCAGCCACGAAGGCAGCCCAGTAGATACGCAGTATTTT. Drawing the rest from reference TRBV28 and TRBJ2-3, the complete variable domain is DVKVTQSSRYLVKRTGEKVFLECVQDMDHENMFWYRQDPGLGLRLIYFSYDVKMKEKGDIPEGYSVSREKKERFSLILESASTNQTSMYLCASSHEGSPVDTQYFGPGTRLTVL.

This chain links TRBV5-1 with TRBJ2-5; 9 bases fit TRBD2. Germline values: CDR1 SGHRS, CDR2 YFSETQ. This CDR3 region has 17 residues. With V trimmed by 2 bases and J by 4 bases, 12 bases remained unmatched. The CDR3 DNA sequence: TGCGCCAGCAGCTTTTCCTTAAGCGGGAGGAATCGAGAGACCCAGTACTTC. It yields the protein CASSFSLSGRNRETQYF.

In its sample, this clone was seen a few times. This chain joins TRBV27 and TRBJ2-2; a possible D gene is TRBD1 (5 bases). The V gene lost 5 bases and the J gene lost 1 base, with 8 bases spanning the gap. Germline V gives CDR1 MNHEY, CDR2 SMNVEV (reference sequence). The CDR3 covers 14 residues. This CDR3 reads CASSVQGNTGELFF. The CDR3 DNA sequence: TGTGCCAGCAGTGTCCAGGGGAACACCGGGGAGCTGTTTTTT.

This clone showed up just once. The V gene is TRBV29-1, the J gene TRBJ2-1, with D hard to call. CDR1 is SQVTM and CDR2 is ANQGSEA in the germline V gene. The CDR3 has 11 amino acids. Trimming cost V 7 bases and J 9 bases, with 13 bases left between them. This CDR3 is CSAELAGEQFF. CDR3 sequence (DNA): TGCAGCGCCGAGTTAGCCGGTGAGCAGTTCTTC.

This clone was counted a few times. The chain joins TRBV13 to TRBJ2-2, with 12 bases lining up with TRBD2. Germline V gene sequence: CDR1 PRHDT, CDR2 FYEKMQ (reference sequence). V lost 8 bases to trimming and J lost 8 bases; unmatched junction nucleotides: 15. The CDR3 consists of 17 residues. CDR3 DNA sequence: TGTGCCAGCGGGGAGACTAGCGGGAGATTTTTAATGGGGGAGCTGTTTTTT. Protein product: CASGETSGRFLMGELFF.

The CDR3 DNA follows: TGTGCCAGCAGCTTGACCCCGGGACTAGCGGGACAAGAGACCCAGTACTTC. Its translation is CASSLTPGLAGQETQYF. The J gene is TRBJ2-5, the V gene TRBV5-5; 13 bases are shared with TRBD2. Germline loops: CDR1 SGHKS, CDR2 YYEKEE (reference sequence). V was pared by 1 base and J by 2 bases, with 5 bases of the junction left unmatched. The CDR3 loop spans 17 amino acids.

The V gene is TRBV29-1, the J gene TRBJ1-2; D ambiguous. V was clipped by 0 bases and J by 4 bases, with 9 bases between them. CDR3 length equals 13 residues. The V gene's germline CDR1 is SQVTM and CDR2 ANQGSEA. The DNA for the CDR3 is TGCAGCGTTGAAGATGACCGTTTCTATGGCTACACCTTC. Encoded protein: CSVEDDRFYGYTF.

V usage is TRBV7-2 and J usage is TRBJ2-4; D may be TRBD2 (5 bases). The CDR3 runs to 12 residues. Germline CDR1 SGHTA, CDR2 FQGNSA. V shed 9 bases and J shed 9 bases, with 15 bases lying between them. The CDR3 spells CASSGFDGIQYF. CDR3 nucleotide sequence: TGTGCCAGTTCGGGGTTCGACGGCATTCAGTACTTC.

The J gene is TRBJ1-2, the V gene TRBV28; no reliable D call. V was pared by 2 bases and J by 2 bases, with 6 bases between. CDR1 and CDR2 (germline): MDHEN, SYDVKM. This CDR3 is 13 amino acids long. The CDR3 sequence is CASSLPRNYGYTF. CDR3 nucleotide sequence: TGTGCCAGCAGTTTACCCAGAAACTATGGCTACACCTTC.

V and J are TRBV9 and TRBJ2-1; no definite D call. Germline loops: CDR1 SGDLS, CDR2 YYNGEE. V lost 4 bases and J 8 bases, leaving 16 bases between the germline ends. This CDR3 region has 14 residues. The CDR3 bases are TGTGCCAGCAGCTTGTCCTGGGGTAGTGATGAGCAGTTCTTC. It specifies CASSLSWGSDEQFF. The variable domain in full, completed from reference TRBV9 and TRBJ2-1, reads DSGVTQTPKHLITATGQRVTLRCSPRSGDLSVYWYQQSLDQGLQFLIQYYNGEERAKGNILERFSAQQFPDLHSELNLSSLELGDSALYFCASSLSWGSDEQFFGPGTRLTVL.